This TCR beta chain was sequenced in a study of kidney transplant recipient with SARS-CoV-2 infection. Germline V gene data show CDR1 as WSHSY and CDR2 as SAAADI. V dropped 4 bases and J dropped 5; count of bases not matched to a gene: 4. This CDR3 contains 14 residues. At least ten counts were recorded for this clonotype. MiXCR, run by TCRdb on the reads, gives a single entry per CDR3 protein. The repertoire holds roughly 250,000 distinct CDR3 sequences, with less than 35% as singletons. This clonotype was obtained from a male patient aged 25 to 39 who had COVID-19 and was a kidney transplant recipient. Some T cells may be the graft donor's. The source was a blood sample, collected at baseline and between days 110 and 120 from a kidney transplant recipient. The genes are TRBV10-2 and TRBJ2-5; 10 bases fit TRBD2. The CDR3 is CASSVPGLAETQYF. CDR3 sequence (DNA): TGCGCCAGCAGTGTGCCGGGACTAGCGGAGACCCAGTACTTC.